These T cell receptor beta chains were read from a single sample in a study of blood T cell repertoires in COVID-19. Here immunoSEQ multiplex PCR was the method, and the copy in TCRdb shows in-frame clones only, minus some. This table holds fewer than 350,000 clones, more than 85% found once. Sequenced input: PBMCs or T cells enriched from blood (not recorded which). These receptors were taken from a man in his forties who had been exposed to COVID-19. The CDR3 runs from the conserved cysteine through the conserved F or W. D genes are given only for firm matches. Clone sizes are given selectively: once, few, many, or a class where the clone is expanded.

cdr3_nt: TGTGCCAGCAGGTACCCCGGGGGTTATGGCTACACCTTC; cdr3_aa: CASRYPGGYGYTF; clone_size: NA; v_call: TRBV28; j_call: TRBJ1-2; d_call: NA
cdr3_nt: TGTGCCAGCAGTTCCCCCAGCTACGAGCAGTACTTC; cdr3_aa: CASSSPSYEQYF; clone_size: NA; v_call: TRBV27; j_call: TRBJ2-7; d_call: NA
cdr3_nt: TGCGCCAGCAGCCAAGTAGCGGGACCCAGCTACGAGCAGTACTTC; cdr3_aa: CASSQVAGPSYEQYF; clone_size: NA; v_call: TRBV4-1; j_call: TRBJ2-7; d_call: TRBD2
cdr3_nt: TGCGCCAGCAGCCAGCCTGGACAGGGGGCAAGCTCACCCCTCCACTTT; cdr3_aa: CASSQPGQGASSPLHF; clone_size: once; v_call: TRBV4-1; j_call: TRBJ1-6; d_call: TRBD1
cdr3_nt: TGTGCCAGCAGTCCCCTCTTCGTGTTGTCGGGACAGGCGCGCGATGGGCAAGAGACCCAGTACTTC; cdr3_aa: CASSPLFVLSGQARDGQETQYF; clone_size: NA; v_call: TRBV11-2; j_call: TRBJ2-5; d_call: TRBD1
cdr3_nt: TGTGCCAGCAGCTCAGGTGGACTGAAATTCACCTACGAGCAGTACTTC; cdr3_aa: CASSSGGLKFTYEQYF; clone_size: once; v_call: TRBV5-6; j_call: TRBJ2-7; d_call: NA
cdr3_nt: TGTGCCAGCAGCTTGTTACTAGCGGGAACCGGGGAGCTGTTTTTT; cdr3_aa: CASSLLLAGTGELFF; clone_size: NA; v_call: TRBV5-5; j_call: TRBJ2-2; d_call: TRBD2
cdr3_nt: TGTGCCAGCAGTGAATGGGAGAGCGAGCAGTACTTC; cdr3_aa: CASSEWESEQYF; clone_size: NA; v_call: TRBV2; j_call: TRBJ2-7; d_call: NA
cdr3_nt: TGTGCCAGCAGCCAAACTTACAGGGGATCTACGAACACCGGGGAGCTGTTTTTT; cdr3_aa: CASSQTYRGSTNTGELFF; clone_size: NA; v_call: TRBV11-3; j_call: TRBJ2-2; d_call: TRBD1
cdr3_nt: TGTGCCAGTACCCCCCTTGGCATCAATCAGCCCCAGCATTTT; cdr3_aa: CASTPLGINQPQHF; clone_size: NA; v_call: TRBV19; j_call: TRBJ1-5; d_call: NA
cdr3_nt: TGTGCCAGTAGTATCGGAGTCCCCGGGGAGCTGTTTTTT; cdr3_aa: CASSIGVPGELFF; clone_size: NA; v_call: TRBV19; j_call: TRBJ2-2; d_call: NA
cdr3_nt: TGTGCCAGCAGTACTGAAAGCAATCAGCCCCAGCATTTT; cdr3_aa: CASSTESNQPQHF; clone_size: NA; v_call: TRBV2; j_call: TRBJ1-5; d_call: NA
cdr3_nt: TGCAGCGTGGCCCAGGGGTTGGGAGGGCAAGAGACCCAGTACTTC; cdr3_aa: CSVAQGLGGQETQYF; clone_size: NA; v_call: TRBV29-1; j_call: TRBJ2-5; d_call: NA
cdr3_nt: TGTGCCAGCAGCAAACTCATTTCTCGGGAGTTCAATGAGCAGTTCTTC; cdr3_aa: CASSKLISREFNEQFF; clone_size: NA; v_call: TRBV21-1; j_call: TRBJ2-1; d_call: NA
cdr3_nt: TGCAGCGTTGGAGACAGGGGGGCAGCTTTCTTT; cdr3_aa: CSVGDRGAAFF; clone_size: NA; v_call: TRBV29-1; j_call: TRBJ1-1; d_call: TRBD1
cdr3_nt: TGTGCCAGCAGCTTCCAGGGTCTAAGCTATGGCTACACCTTC; cdr3_aa: CASSFQGLSYGYTF; clone_size: NA; v_call: TRBV7-2; j_call: TRBJ1-2; d_call: NA
cdr3_nt: TGTGCCAGCGAGGCCGGGACAGGGTATGGCTACACCTTC; cdr3_aa: CASEAGTGYGYTF; clone_size: NA; v_call: TRBV3-1/TRBV3-2; j_call: TRBJ1-2; d_call: TRBD1
cdr3_nt: TGCGCCAGCAGCCCACAGGGGGACGAGCAGTACTTC; cdr3_aa: CASSPQGDEQYF; clone_size: NA; v_call: TRBV4-1; j_call: TRBJ2-7; d_call: TRBD1
cdr3_nt: TGTGCCAGTAGTATCAGTCAGGGCTCCTCATCTGGAAACACCATATATTTT; cdr3_aa: CASSISQGSSSGNTIYF; clone_size: once; v_call: TRBV19; j_call: TRBJ1-3; d_call: NA
cdr3_nt: TGTGCTAGTGGCACTCGTGAAGCTTTCTTT; cdr3_aa: CASGTREAFF; clone_size: NA; v_call: TRBV12-5; j_call: TRBJ1-1; d_call: NA
cdr3_nt: TGTGCCAGCAGCTTAGGGACTAGCGGGAGCAATGAGCAGTTCTTC; cdr3_aa: CASSLGTSGSNEQFF; clone_size: once; v_call: TRBV7-9; j_call: TRBJ2-1; d_call: TRBD2
cdr3_nt: TGCGCCAGCAGCGGTACAGGGGGATCTAATGAAAAACTGTTTTTT; cdr3_aa: CASSGTGGSNEKLFF; clone_size: NA; v_call: TRBV5-1; j_call: TRBJ1-4; d_call: TRBD1
cdr3_nt: TGTGCCAGCAGCTTAGCGACCCTCCCCAGGGAGACCCAGTACTTC; cdr3_aa: CASSLATLPRETQYF; clone_size: few; v_call: TRBV7-9; j_call: TRBJ2-5; d_call: NA
cdr3_nt: TGCGCCAGCAGTGAGGGGGCGTCTAGCGGGAATTACGAGCAGTACTTC; cdr3_aa: CASSEGASSGNYEQYF; clone_size: NA; v_call: TRBV10-1; j_call: TRBJ2-7; d_call: TRBD2
cdr3_nt: TGCGCCAGCAGCCGACTGTTAGCGTTCAATGAGCAGTTCTTC; cdr3_aa: CASSRLLAFNEQFF; clone_size: NA; v_call: TRBV5-1; j_call: TRBJ2-1; d_call: NA
cdr3_nt: TGTGCCAGCAGTCTACCTCCGGGGTTAAGGACCTACGAGCAGTACTTC; cdr3_aa: CASSLPPGLRTYEQYF; clone_size: NA; v_call: TRBV6-2/TRBV6-3; j_call: TRBJ2-7; d_call: NA
cdr3_nt: TGTGCCAGCAGTTTAGGGACTAGCGGGATCTATGAGCAGTTCTTC; cdr3_aa: CASSLGTSGIYEQFF; clone_size: NA; v_call: TRBV27; j_call: TRBJ2-1; d_call: TRBD2
cdr3_nt: TGTGCCAGCAGCTTTGCGGGACAGACGGGGGACTATGGCTACACCTTC; cdr3_aa: CASSFAGQTGDYGYTF; clone_size: NA; v_call: TRBV5-6; j_call: TRBJ1-2; d_call: TRBD1
cdr3_nt: TGTGCCACCAAATTAGGGGGCGAGCAGTACTTC; cdr3_aa: CATKLGGEQYF; clone_size: few; v_call: TRBV3-1/TRBV3-2; j_call: TRBJ2-7; d_call: NA